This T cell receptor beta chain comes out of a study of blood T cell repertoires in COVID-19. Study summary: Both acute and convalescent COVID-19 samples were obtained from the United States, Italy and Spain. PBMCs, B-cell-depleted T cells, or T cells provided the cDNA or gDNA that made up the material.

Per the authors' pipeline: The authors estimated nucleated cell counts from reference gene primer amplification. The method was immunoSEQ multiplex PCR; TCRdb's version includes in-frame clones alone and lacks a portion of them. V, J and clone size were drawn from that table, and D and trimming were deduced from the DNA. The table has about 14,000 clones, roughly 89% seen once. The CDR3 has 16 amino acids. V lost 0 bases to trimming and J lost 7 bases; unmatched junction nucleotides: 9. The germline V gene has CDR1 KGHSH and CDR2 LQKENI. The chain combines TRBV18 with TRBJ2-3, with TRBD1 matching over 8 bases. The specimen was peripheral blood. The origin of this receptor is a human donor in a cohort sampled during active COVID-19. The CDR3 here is CASSPPETGVTNTQYF. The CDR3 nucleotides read TGTGCCAGCTCACCACCGGAGACAGGGGTGACGAATACGCAGTATTTT.